One T cell receptor beta chain is described in this entry. The data were obtained in a study of blood T cell repertoires in COVID-19. Data came from immunoSEQ multiplex PCR; TCRdb stores just in-frame clones and leaves some out. The sample shows about 170,000 clones, 85% of them seen only once. The Seattle site enrolled patients during active infection and followed them longitudinally. Per germline, CDR1 SGHRS and CDR2 YFSETQ. This CDR3 region has 17 residues. The V gene lost 4 bases and the J gene lost 4 bases, with 23 bases spanning the gap. The origin of this receptor is an elderly woman with COVID-19, enrolled during active disease. The sequenced sample was peripheral blood. V and J are TRBV5-1 and TRBJ2-5; D is perhaps TRBD1 (5 bases). The CDR3 region has the DNA TGCGCCAGCAGCCCTACCCCCAGGGTACACCAGGGAGAGACCCAGTACTTC. It yields the protein CASSPTPRVHQGETQYF. The complete variable domain, with remaining parts taken from reference TRBV5-1 and TRBJ2-5, reads KAGVTQTPRYLIKTRGQQVTLSCSPISGHRSVSWYQQTPGQGLQFLFEYFSETQRNKGNFPGRFSGRQFSNSRSEMNVSTLELGDSALYLCASSPTPRVHQGETQYFGPGTRLLVL.